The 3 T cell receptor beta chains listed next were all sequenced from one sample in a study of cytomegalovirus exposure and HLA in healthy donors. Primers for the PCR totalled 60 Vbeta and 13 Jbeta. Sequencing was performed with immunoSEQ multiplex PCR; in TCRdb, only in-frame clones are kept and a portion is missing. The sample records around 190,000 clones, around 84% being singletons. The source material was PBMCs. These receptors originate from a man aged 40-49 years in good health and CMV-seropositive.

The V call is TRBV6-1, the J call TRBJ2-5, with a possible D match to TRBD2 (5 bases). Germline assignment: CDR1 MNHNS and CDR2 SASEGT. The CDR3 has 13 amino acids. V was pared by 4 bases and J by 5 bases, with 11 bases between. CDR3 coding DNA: TGTGCCAGCAGTGGTCAGCGGCTGGAGACCCAGTACTTC. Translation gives CASSGQRLETQYF.

In nucleotides, the CDR3 is TGTGCCAGCAGTGGCCCCGGACAGGGTAGCAATCAGCCCCAGCATTTT. This codes for CASSGPGQGSNQPQHF. The rearrangement joins TRBV25-1 to TRBJ1-5; 8 bases are shared with TRBD1. The length of the CDR3 is 16 residues. After removal of 4 bases from V and 0 bases from J, the junction contained 5 bases not matched to a gene. Germline CDR1 MGHDK, CDR2 SYGVNS.

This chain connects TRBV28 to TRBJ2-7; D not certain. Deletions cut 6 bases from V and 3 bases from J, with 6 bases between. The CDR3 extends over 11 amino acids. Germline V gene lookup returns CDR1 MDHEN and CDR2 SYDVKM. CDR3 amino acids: CASSLDYEQYF. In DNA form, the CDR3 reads TGTGCCAGCAGCCTAGACTACGAGCAGTACTTC.